This T cell receptor (beta chain) was profiled in a study of T cells expressing NK-cell markers. About this clonotype: Its antigen is as yet unknown.

Using the 5' RACE reads, TCRdb records one entry per CDR3 protein without DNA. This sample's table reports about 30,000 distinct CDR3 sequences. This CDR3 spans 15 amino acids. Germline V gene sequence: CDR1 KGHDR, CDR2 SFDVKD. Study conclusions and caveats: Also leading the CD3+CD56-NKG2C+ fraction in a few donors were these clonotypes. In more than 5 donors, dominant CD3+CD56+NKG2C+ clonotypes ranked among the top 10 CD8+ clonotypes.

This rearrangement joins TRBV24-1 to TRBJ2-3; TCRdb's D call, TRBD2, is unchecked because there is no DNA. The clonotype comes from a woman between 18 and 69 years old in good health. What was sequenced was blood T cells: a sorted CD56 or NKG2C T cell subset, CD4+ or CD8+ T cells, or bulk PBMC T cells (not recorded which). CDR3 amino acids: CATSDTSGYTDTQYF.